These 23 T cell receptor beta chains were all obtained from the same sample, sequenced in a study of blood T cell repertoires in COVID-19. The data were produced by immunoSEQ multiplex PCR, yet TCRdb's version contains in-frame clones alone and is incomplete. The repertoire consists of around 250,000 clones, with about nine tenths occurring once and the leading ten covering 4.1%. Sequencing was done on a sample of PBMCs or T cells enriched from blood (not recorded which). The origin of the receptors is a woman aged 25-40 years with acute COVID-19.

The chain has TRBV6-2 or TRBV6-3 and TRBJ1-5; perhaps TRBD1 as D (5 bases). V was trimmed by 2 bases and J by 7 bases, leaving 12 bases between them. The length of the CDR3 is 14 residues. Per germline, CDR1 MNHEY and CDR2 SVGEGT. CDR3 coding DNA: TGTGCCAGCAGTTACCCCCCAGGGAACCAGCCCCAGCATTTT. Translation: CASSYPPGNQPQHF.

The chain links TRBV20-1 to TRBJ1-1; the D is unclear. The CDR3 length is 12 residues. V lost 3 bases and J 6 bases, leaving 11 bases between the germline ends. CDR1 and CDR2 from the germline V gene are DFQATT and SNEGSKA (reference sequence). The CDR3 is CSASSPGAEAFF. The CDR3 DNA follows: TGCAGTGCTAGTAGTCCCGGGGCTGAAGCTTTCTTT.

The V and J genes are TRBV4-1 and TRBJ2-7; possibly TRBD2 for D (5 bases). This CDR3 has 15 amino acids. V shed 4 bases and J shed 2 bases, with 15 bases lying between them. Germline V gene lookup returns CDR1 MGHRA and CDR2 YSYEKL. Here the CDR3 reads CASSPGGGRTYEQYF. The CDR3 DNA sequence: TGCGCCAGCAGCCCCGGAGGCGGCCGGACCTACGAGCAGTACTTC.

This clone was seen just once. This rearrangement joins TRBV10-1 to TRBJ2-3; TRBD1 aligns across 9 bases. The germline V gene has CDR1 WNHNN and CDR2 SYGVQD (reference sequence). J lost 3 bases, V lost 4 bases, and 8 bases had no gene match. The CDR3 runs 16 residues. Here the CDR3 DNA reads TGCGCCAGCAGTGGAACCGGGACAGGGAAGACAGATACGCAGTATTTT. This codes for CASSGTGTGKTDTQYF.

V gene TRBV6-5 combines with J gene TRBJ2-7; 10 positions agree with TRBD2. Germline assignment: CDR1 MNHEY and CDR2 SVGAGI. The length of the CDR3 is 13 residues. V was pared by 7 bases and J by 3 bases, with 3 bases of the junction left unmatched. The CDR3 sequence: CASKREGLYEQYF. The CDR3 nucleotides are TGTGCCAGCAAGCGGGAGGGCCTCTACGAGCAGTACTTC.

V usage is TRBV2 and J usage is TRBJ2-7; 11 bases are a match to TRBD2. Germline-derived CDR1 and CDR2 are SNHLY and FYNNEI. V was clipped by 6 bases and J by 2 bases; unmatched bases: 3. The length of the CDR3 is 14 residues. CDR3 region: CASRDSGRAYEQYF. CDR3 coding DNA: TGTGCCAGCAGGGATAGCGGGAGGGCCTACGAGCAGTACTTC.

The chain combines TRBV27 with TRBJ2-7, with D perhaps matching TRBD2 (5 bases). Germline assignment: CDR1 MNHEY and CDR2 SMNVEV (reference sequence). Trimming removed 8 bases at V and 5 bases at J, with 19 bases between. The CDR3 totals 14 residues. The CDR3 loop is CASSRGNHGNEQYF. CDR3 bases: TGTGCCAGCTCTCGGGGAAACCATGGGAACGAGCAGTACTTC.

This chain joins TRBV5-1 and TRBJ2-1; tentatively, D is TRBD2 (6 bases). This CDR3 comprises 17 residues. The germline V and J ends were trimmed by 0 bases and 0 bases, with 13 bases remaining between them. The germline gives CDR1 SGHRS, CDR2 YFSETQ. The CDR3 sequence: CASSLGNSGYSYNEQFF. In DNA form, the CDR3 reads TGCGCCAGCAGCTTGGGGAATAGCGGTTACTCCTACAATGAGCAGTTCTTC.

This chain uses TRBV3-1 (or the pseudogene TRBV3-2) with TRBJ2-7, with 9 nucleotides matching TRBD1. Germline assignment: CDR1 LGHDT and CDR2 YNNKEL (reference sequence). CDR3 size: 16 residues. The J segment lost 3 bases and the V segment lost 4 bases, leaving 10 bases of the junction unmatched. The CDR3 loop is CASSPSPGQGFYEQYF. The CDR3 DNA is TGTGCCAGCAGCCCTTCGCCGGGACAGGGCTTCTACGAGCAGTACTTC.

The table lists this clone with a count of one. The CDR3 nucleotides are TGCGCCAGCAGCCCGACTAGCGGGAGTTCCCACGAGCAGTACTTC. Its translation is CASSPTSGSSHEQYF. The rearrangement links TRBV5-1 to TRBJ2-7; 12 bases agree with TRBD2. The junction had 7 bases not matched to a gene; V was cut back by 4 bases and J by 5 bases. The length of the CDR3 is 15 residues. Germline assignment: CDR1 SGHRS and CDR2 YFSETQ.

This clone was observed a single time. This chain joins TRBV27 and TRBJ2-1, with D maybe TRBD2 (5 bases). The V gene lost 5 bases and the J gene lost 9 bases, with 32 bases spanning the gap. The CDR3 runs 19 residues. Germline V CDR1 and CDR2: MNHEY, SMNVEV (reference sequence). The CDR3 protein is CASSAGGRTGHRQNREQFF. CDR3 DNA: TGTGCCAGCAGTGCCGGAGGCCGGACGGGCCACCGTCAGAACCGTGAGCAGTTCTTC.

The genes are TRBV24-1 and TRBJ2-2, with D perhaps TRBD1 (5 bases). This CDR3 is built from 14 residues. The germline V gene has CDR1 KGHDR and CDR2 SFDVKD. V lost 1 base to trimming and J lost 5 bases, with 7 bases between them. Here the CDR3 DNA reads TGTGCCACCAGTGATTTTTCAGGGACCGGGGAGCTGTTTTTT. This encodes CATSDFSGTGELFF.

This rearrangement joins TRBV30 to TRBJ2-7; D not certain. The CDR3 has 11 amino acids. The germline V gene has CDR1 GTSNPN and CDR2 SVGIG (reference sequence). Trimming removed 2 bases from V and 3 bases from J, with 5 bases in between. The CDR3 coding sequence is TGTGCCTGGAGTCTGCGCTACGAGCAGTACTTC. Translated: CAWSLRYEQYF. The whole variable domain, filled in from reference TRBV30 and TRBJ2-7, reads SQTIHQWPATLVQPVGSPLSLECTVEGTSNPNLYWYRQAAGRGLQLLFYSVGIGQISSEVPQNLSASRPQDRQFILSSKKLLLSDSGFYLCAWSLRYEQYFGPGTRLTVT.

This chain connects TRBV9 to TRBJ1-2, with TRBD1 matching 7 bases. CDR1 SGDLS and CDR2 YYNGEE come from the germline V gene. V lost 3 bases, J lost 1 base, and 6 bases stayed unmatched. The CDR3 runs 15 residues. DNA of the CDR3: TGTGCCAGCAGCGAACGACAGGGCTATAACTATGGCTACACCTTC. It codes for CASSERQGYNYGYTF.

The chain recombines TRBV27 with TRBJ1-5; D is perhaps TRBD1 (6 bases). Germline V gene data show CDR1 as MNHEY and CDR2 as SMNVEV (reference sequence). The CDR3 is made up of 16 amino acids. Trimming took 6 bases from V and 0 from J, leaving 15 bases between them. The CDR3 DNA follows: TGTGCCAGCAGCCTTCTAGGGGGAAATAGCAATCAGCCCCAGCATTTT. Translating gives CASSLLGGNSNQPQHF.

The rearrangement uses TRBV10-3 and TRBJ1-5; D gene ambiguous. The CDR3 is 13 amino acids. Germline-derived CDR1 and CDR2 are ENHRY and SYGVKD. V dropped 6 bases and J dropped 6 bases, with 12 bases sitting between them. The CDR3 loop reads CAIRPQEGQPQHF. The CDR3 DNA is TGTGCCATCAGGCCTCAGGAGGGTCAGCCCCAGCATTTT.

Concerning this clone: The identical CDR3 is also encoded by other nucleotide sequences in the sample. The V gene is TRBV7-9, the J gene TRBJ2-1; TRBD2 might be the D (5 bases). V dropped 2 bases and J dropped 1 base, with 6 bases sitting between them. This CDR3 is built from 14 residues. Germline CDR1 is SEHNR and CDR2 is FQNEAQ (reference sequence). The CDR3: CASSLSGSYNEQFF. CDR3 DNA: TGTGCCAGCAGCTTATCGGGGTCCTACAATGAGCAGTTCTTC. The full variable domain, its missing parts supplied by reference TRBV7-9 and TRBJ2-1, is DTGVSQNPRHKITKRGQNVTFRCDPISEHNRLYWYRQTLGQGPEFLTYFQNEAQLEKSRLLSDRFSAERPKGSFSTLEIQRTEQGDSAMYLCASSLSGSYNEQFFGPGTRLTVL.

The CDR3 region is CASSLDGIAGGRFF. The CDR3 DNA is TGTGCCAGCAGCTTGGACGGTATAGCGGGAGGTCGGTTCTTC. The rearrangement links TRBV7-3 to TRBJ2-1, with TRBD2 matching 10 bases. The CDR3 is 14 residues long. Germline trimming cut 3 bases from V and 15 bases from J; bases unmatched to any gene: 11. The germline V gene encodes CDR1 SGHTA and CDR2 FQGTGA. Using reference TRBV7-3 and TRBJ2-1 for the parts outside the CDR3, the full variable domain is GAGVSQTPSNKVTEKGKYVELRCDPISGHTALYWYRQSLGQGPEFLIYFQGTGAADDSGLPNDRFFAVRPEGSVSTLKIQRTERGDSAVYLCASSLDGIAGGRFFGPGTRLTVL.

V gene TRBV27 combines with J gene TRBJ1-2; 10 bases fit TRBD1. V lost 3 bases to trimming and J lost 5 bases; unmatched junction nucleotides: 6. The length of the CDR3 is 15 residues. Germline V gene sequence: CDR1 MNHEY, CDR2 SMNVEV (reference sequence). The chain's CDR3 is CASSFSRTGGYGYTF. In DNA form, the CDR3 reads TGTGCCAGCAGTTTCTCTAGGACAGGGGGATATGGCTACACCTTC.

This chain uses TRBV14 with TRBJ2-6; TRBD1 matches 7 bases. Per the germline V gene, CDR1 is SGHDN and CDR2 is FVKESK. V shed 0 bases, J shed 0 bases, and the junction held 8 bases outside the gene matches. This CDR3 contains 19 residues. The CDR3 DNA sequence: TGTGCCAGCAGCCAAGATCCCCCGGGACAGCGCTCTGGGGCCAACGTCCTGACTTTC. It is translated as CASSQDPPGQRSGANVLTF.

The CDR3 region has the DNA TGTGCCAGCAGCTTGGGGCTAGCGGAGAACAATGAGCAGTTCTTC. Encoded protein: CASSLGLAENNEQFF. The chain has TRBV5-8 and TRBJ2-1; 7 nucleotides align to TRBD2. The CDR3 is 15 residues long. Per the germline V gene, CDR1 is SGHTS and CDR2 is YDEGEE. The junction had 5 bases not matched to a gene; V was cut back by 0 bases and J by 5 bases.

The chain recombines TRBV5-6 with TRBJ1-2; TRBD1 matches at 7 bases. The junction had 10 bases not matched to a gene; V was cut back by 3 bases and J by 8 bases. CDR3 length equals 14 residues. From germline, CDR1 is SGHDT and CDR2 YYEEEE. As DNA, the CDR3 is TGTGCCAGCAGCTCCCAGACAGGGATGAAAGGCTACACCTTC. Protein product: CASSSQTGMKGYTF.

J is TRBJ1-5 and V is TRBV27, with 8 bases that match TRBD1. V was clipped by 3 bases and J by 3 bases; unmatched bases: 4. This CDR3 contains 15 residues. Germline CDR1 and CDR2: MNHEY and SMNVEV (reference sequence). The CDR3 loop reads CASSLGRGLNQPQHF. In DNA, the CDR3 is TGTGCCAGCAGTTTGGGCAGGGGGCTCAATCAGCCCCAGCATTTT.